One and the same sample provided the 5 T cell receptor beta chains below, sequenced in a study of T cell responses to AZD1222 COVID-19 vaccine. Data came from immunoSEQ multiplex PCR; TCRdb stores just in-frame clones and leaves some out. The sample yields 140,000 to 150,000 clones, under 95% seen once. The sample was peripheral blood, taken on day 0 of MenACWY control vaccination. All receptors derive from an adult in good health.

The rearrangement joins TRBV3-1 (or the pseudogene TRBV3-2) to TRBJ1-5, with D hard to call. The CDR3 loop spans 13 amino acids. Trimming took 4 bases from V and 9 from J, leaving 13 bases between them. Germline CDR1 is LGHDT and CDR2 is YNNKEL (reference sequence). CDR3 nucleotide sequence: TGTGCCAGCAGCCCCTCAGGAGTTCGGCCCCAGCATTTT. Encoded protein: CASSPSGVRPQHF.

The chain couples TRBV7-8 to TRBJ2-7; 12 bases map to TRBD2. The germline V gene has CDR1 SGHVS and CDR2 FQNEAQ. The V gene end was trimmed by 5 bases and the J gene end by 0 bases; junction bases not matched to a gene: 5. The CDR3 runs to 16 residues. For the CDR3, the DNA is TGTGCCAGCAGCACAACTAGCGGGGGGAGCTCCTACGAGCAGTACTTC. Protein: CASSTTSGGSSYEQYF.

The gene calls are TRBV29-1 and TRBJ1-2; the D gene is possibly TRBD1 (6 bases). Germline CDR1 and CDR2: SQVTM and ANQGSEA. The length of the CDR3 is 13 residues. V was clipped by 3 bases and J by 4 bases, with 12 bases between them. The CDR3 nucleotides read TGCAGCGTTGACCACAGGGCTTCCTATGGCTACACCTTC. Translation: CSVDHRASYGYTF.

The V gene is TRBV6-5, the J gene TRBJ2-7; D is uncertain. With 5 bases removed from V and 1 base from J, the gap between germline ends came to 15 bases. The CDR3 has 15 residues. Germline V gives CDR1 MNHEY, CDR2 SVGAGI. CDR3 amino acids: CASSPGRMISYEQYF. CDR3 DNA sequence: TGTGCCAGCAGTCCTGGACGGATGATTTCCTACGAGCAGTACTTC.

CDR3 nucleotides: TGTGCCAGCAGCACTCCCGGGACAGGGAATGAAAAACTGTTTTTT. Translated, it gives CASSTPGTGNEKLFF. This sequence joins TRBV5-5 and TRBJ1-4; 9 bases line up with TRBD1. CDR1 is SGHKS and CDR2 is YYEKEE in the germline V gene (reference sequence). With V trimmed by 4 bases and J by 5 bases, 6 bases remained unmatched. CDR3 length: 15 amino acids.